This T cell receptor (beta chain) emerged from a study of OX40 agonist ivuxolimab in advanced cancers. The study's findings and limits: Nonresponders included some who also had low normalized T-cell clonal expansion. Expanded clones were, on average, more numerous among CD8+ T cells than CD4+. In the 0.1-3.0 mg/kg groups, partial responders showed among the lowest expansion.

Germline CDR1 is SGHRS and CDR2 is YFSETQ. The CDR3 spans 16 residues. J was trimmed by 1 base and V by 2 bases; bases with no gene match: 9. On this clone itself: Its specificity is unknown.

Sequencing used immunoSEQ multiplex PCR; TCRdb keeps in-frame clones, though not all of them. The sample consists of roughly 61,000 clones, around 90% of them appearing once. The specimen comprised CD4+ or CD8+ T cells sorted from blood, sampled in a trial of the OX40 agonist ivuxolimab. This rearrangement joins TRBV5-1 to TRBJ2-7, with 7 bases identical to TRBD1. The clonotype comes from an adult with an advanced solid tumor such as melanoma, head and neck, liver or kidney cancer. In DNA form, the CDR3 reads TGCGCCAGCAGCTTAGTTTTGGGACAGTCTTCCTACGAGCAGTACTTC. Protein sequence: CASSLVLGQSSYEQYF.